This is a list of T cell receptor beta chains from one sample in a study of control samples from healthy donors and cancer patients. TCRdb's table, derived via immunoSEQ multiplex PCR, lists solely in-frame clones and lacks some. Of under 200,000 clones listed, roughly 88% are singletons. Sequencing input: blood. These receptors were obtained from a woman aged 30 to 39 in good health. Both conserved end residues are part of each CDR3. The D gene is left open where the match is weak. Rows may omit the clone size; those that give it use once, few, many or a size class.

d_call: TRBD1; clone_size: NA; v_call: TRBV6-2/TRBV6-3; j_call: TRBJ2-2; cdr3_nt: TGTGCCAGCAGCCATGACAGGGGGCCAAACACCGGGGAGCTGTTTTTT; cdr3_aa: CASSHDRGPNTGELFF
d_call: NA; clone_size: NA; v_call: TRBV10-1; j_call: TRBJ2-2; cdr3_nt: TGCGCCAGCAGTGAGAGCACCGGGGAGCTGTTTTTT; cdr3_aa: CASSESTGELFF
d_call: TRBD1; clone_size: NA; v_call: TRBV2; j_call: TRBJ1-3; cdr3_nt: TGTGCCAGCAGTGAAAGCCAGGGGGTTAGGAACACCATATATTTT; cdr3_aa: CASSESQGVRNTIYF
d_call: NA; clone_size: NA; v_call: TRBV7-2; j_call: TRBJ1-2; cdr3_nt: TGTGCCAGCAGCGTAGGTCATAGCCACGTGATGGGCTATGGCTACACCTTC; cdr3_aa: CASSVGHSHVMGYGYTF
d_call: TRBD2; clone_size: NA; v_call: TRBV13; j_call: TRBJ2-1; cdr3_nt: TGTGCCAGCAGCCCCAGGGGGACTAGCGGTCTCGTCGTGCAGTTCTTC; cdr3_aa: CASSPRGTSGLVVQFF
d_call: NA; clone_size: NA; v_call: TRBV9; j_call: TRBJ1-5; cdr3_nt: TGTGCCAGCAGCCCCTCCGGCGGATACAATCAGCCCCAGCATTTT; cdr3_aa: CASSPSGGYNQPQHF
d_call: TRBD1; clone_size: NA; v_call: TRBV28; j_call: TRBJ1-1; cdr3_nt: TGTGCCAGCAGTTCTTTAGGACAGGGGGCCTACACTGAAGCTTTCTTT; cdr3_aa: CASSSLGQGAYTEAFF
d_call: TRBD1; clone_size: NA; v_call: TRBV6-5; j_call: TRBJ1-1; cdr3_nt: TGTGCCAGCAGTTACTCGTCAGGGGGCCACACTGAAGCTTTCTTT; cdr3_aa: CASSYSSGGHTEAFF
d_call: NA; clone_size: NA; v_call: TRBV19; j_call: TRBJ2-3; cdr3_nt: TGTGCCAGTAGTATTAGTAAGGGAAGAGATACGCAGTATTTT; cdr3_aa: CASSISKGRDTQYF
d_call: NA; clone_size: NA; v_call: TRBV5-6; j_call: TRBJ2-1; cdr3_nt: TGTGCCAGCAGCTTGTCAGGGGTAGGGTACAATGAGCAGTTCTTC; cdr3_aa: CASSLSGVGYNEQFF
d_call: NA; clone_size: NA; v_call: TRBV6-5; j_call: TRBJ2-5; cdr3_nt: TGTGCCAGCAGCCAGGACCCATCGGCTGAGGCCCAGTACTTC; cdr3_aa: CASSQDPSAEAQYF
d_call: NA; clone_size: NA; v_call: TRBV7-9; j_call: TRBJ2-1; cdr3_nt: TGTGCCAGCAGCCGAAGGAGGGCCAGGGTGCACAATGAGCAGTTCTTC; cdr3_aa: CASSRRRARVHNEQFF
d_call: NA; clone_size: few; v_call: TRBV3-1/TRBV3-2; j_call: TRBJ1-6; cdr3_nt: TGTGCCAGCAGCCAGCGAGATAATTCACCCCTCCACTTT; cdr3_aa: CASSQRDNSPLHF
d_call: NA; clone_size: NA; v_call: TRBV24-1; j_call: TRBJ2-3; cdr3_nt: TGTGCCACCAGTGATTATGCGGAAGATACGCAGTATTTT; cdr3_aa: CATSDYAEDTQYF
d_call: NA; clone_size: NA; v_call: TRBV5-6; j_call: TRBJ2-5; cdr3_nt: TGTGCCAGCAGCTTGGTCCGAGAGACCCAGTACTTC; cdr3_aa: CASSLVRETQYF
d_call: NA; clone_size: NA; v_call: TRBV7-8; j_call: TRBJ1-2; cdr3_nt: TGTGCCAGCAGCTTAGCGGGGCCGATGGCGGGCTACACCTTC; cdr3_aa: CASSLAGPMAGYTF
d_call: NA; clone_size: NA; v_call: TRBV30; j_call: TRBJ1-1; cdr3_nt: TGTGCCTGGATGGGTGACAGGAACACTGAAGCTTTCTTT; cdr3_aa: CAWMGDRNTEAFF
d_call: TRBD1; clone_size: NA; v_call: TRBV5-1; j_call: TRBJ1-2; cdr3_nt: TGCGCCAGCGGTCAAGGGACAGCTAACTATGGCTACACCTTC; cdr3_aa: CASGQGTANYGYTF
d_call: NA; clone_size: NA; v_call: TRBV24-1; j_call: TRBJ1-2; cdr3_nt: TGTGCCACCAGTCAAACACAGGGCACAGGCTACACCTTC; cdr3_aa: CATSQTQGTGYTF
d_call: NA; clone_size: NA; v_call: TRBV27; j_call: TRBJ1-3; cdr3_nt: TGTGCCAGCAGTAAAGAGGGGACTGCCTCTGGAAACACCATATATTTT; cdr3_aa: CASSKEGTASGNTIYF
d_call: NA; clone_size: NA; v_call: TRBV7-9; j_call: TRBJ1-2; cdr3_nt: TGTGCCAGCAGCTTAGCCTCAGGGATGCTTGGCTACACCTTC; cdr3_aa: CASSLASGMLGYTF
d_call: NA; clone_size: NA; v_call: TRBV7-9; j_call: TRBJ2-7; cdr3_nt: TGTGCCAGCAGCTTTGTCTACGAGCAGTACTTC; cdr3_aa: CASSFVYEQYF
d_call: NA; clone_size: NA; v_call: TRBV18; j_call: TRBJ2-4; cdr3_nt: TGTGCCAGCTCACCACCGAGAGGGACGGCCGGCAAAAACATTCAGTACTTC; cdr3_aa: CASSPPRGTAGKNIQYF
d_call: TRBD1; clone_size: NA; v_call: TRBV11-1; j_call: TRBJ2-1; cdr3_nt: TGTGCCAGCAGGACAACAGGGGTCTCCTACAATGAGCAGTTCTTC; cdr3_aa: CASRTTGVSYNEQFF
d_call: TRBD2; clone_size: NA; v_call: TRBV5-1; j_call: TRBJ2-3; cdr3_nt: TGCGCCAGCAGCTTGGGTAGCGGGGGGGCCCCCACAGATACGCAGTATTTT; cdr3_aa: CASSLGSGGAPTDTQYF
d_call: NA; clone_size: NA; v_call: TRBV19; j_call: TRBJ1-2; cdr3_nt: TGTGCCAGTAGATCCGGGACGGGCAACTATGGCTACACCTTC; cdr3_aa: CASRSGTGNYGYTF
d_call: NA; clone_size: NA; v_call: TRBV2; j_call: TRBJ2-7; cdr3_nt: TGTGCCAGCAGCGGGGGTAGCGAGTACGAGCAGTACTTC; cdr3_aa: CASSGGSEYEQYF
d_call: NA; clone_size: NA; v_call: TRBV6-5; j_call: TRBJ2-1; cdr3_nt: TGTGCCAGCAGTTACGGAGTAGCAGACAATGAGCAGTTCTTC; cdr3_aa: CASSYGVADNEQFF
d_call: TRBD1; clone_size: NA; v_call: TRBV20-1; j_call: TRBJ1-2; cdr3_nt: TGCAGTGCTAGTTTAATACAGGGGAACTATGGCTACACCTTC; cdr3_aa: CSASLIQGNYGYTF
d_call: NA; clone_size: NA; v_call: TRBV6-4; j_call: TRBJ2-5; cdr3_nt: TGTGCCAGCAGTGACTCATGGTTGGGCAGGGGTCAAGAGACCCAGTACTTC; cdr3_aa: CASSDSWLGRGQETQYF
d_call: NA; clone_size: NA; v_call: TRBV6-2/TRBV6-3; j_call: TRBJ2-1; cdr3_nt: TGTGCCAGCAGTTATTTGCCTAACCCGTACAATGAGCAGTTCTTC; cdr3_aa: CASSYLPNPYNEQFF